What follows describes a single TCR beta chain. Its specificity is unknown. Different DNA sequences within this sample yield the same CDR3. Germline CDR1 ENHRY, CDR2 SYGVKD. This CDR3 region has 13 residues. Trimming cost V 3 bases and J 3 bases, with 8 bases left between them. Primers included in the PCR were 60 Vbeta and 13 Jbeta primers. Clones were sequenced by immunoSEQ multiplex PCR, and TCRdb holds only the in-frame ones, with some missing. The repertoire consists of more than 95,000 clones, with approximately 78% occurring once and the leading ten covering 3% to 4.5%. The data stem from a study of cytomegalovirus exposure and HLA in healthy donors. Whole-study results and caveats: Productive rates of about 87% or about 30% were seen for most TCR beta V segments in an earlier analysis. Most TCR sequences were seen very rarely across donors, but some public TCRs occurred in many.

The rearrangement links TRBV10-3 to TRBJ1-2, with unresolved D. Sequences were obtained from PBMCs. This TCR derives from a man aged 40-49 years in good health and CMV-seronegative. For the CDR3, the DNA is TGTGCCATCAGTGACGGAGGGTACTATGGCTACACCTTC. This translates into CAISDGGYYGYTF.